The 20 T cell receptor beta chains reported below all come from one sample, sequenced in a study of PD-1 blockade in classical Hodgkin lymphoma. Sequenced by immunoSEQ multiplex PCR; TCRdb stores in-frame clones only, minus some. The table has 20,000 to 30,000 clones, approximately 78% seen once. All the patients suffered relapse after autologous stem cell transplantation, and brentuximab vedotin exposure differed. The material was peripheral blood mononuclear cells (PBMCs), obtained before the second cycle of nivolumab. These receptors were obtained from a human donor with classical Hodgkin lymphoma.

This clone was counted only a few times. The gene calls are TRBV5-1 and TRBJ1-1, with D possibly TRBD1 on 5 matching bases. CDR3 length: 14 residues. Per the germline V gene, CDR1 is SGHRS and CDR2 is YFSETQ. Trimming shortened V by 4 bases and J by 5 bases, and 15 bases separated the two germline ends. The CDR3 reads CASSLMEGRTEAFF. In nucleotides, the CDR3 is TGCGCCAGCAGCCTGATGGAGGGGAGAACTGAAGCTTTCTTT.

The gene calls are TRBV6-1 and TRBJ2-3; 8 nucleotides agree with TRBD1. Trimming removed 4 bases from V and 0 bases from J; junction bases left unmatched: 6. Germline-derived CDR1 and CDR2 are MNHNS and SASEGT. The CDR3 totals 16 residues. This CDR3 is CASSGDRGFSTDTQYF. For the CDR3, the DNA is TGTGCCAGCAGTGGTGACAGGGGATTTAGCACAGATACGCAGTATTTT.

The chain joins TRBV7-9 to TRBJ2-7, with D possibly matching TRBD1 (6 bases). With 5 bases removed from V and 0 bases from J, the gap between germline ends came to 20 bases. Looked up from germline, CDR1 is SEHNR and CDR2 is FQNEAQ (reference sequence). The CDR3 is 17 amino acids. The CDR3 sequence is CASSQTPTGLSSYEQYF. The CDR3 nucleotides read TGTGCCAGCAGCCAAACCCCGACAGGTCTAAGCTCCTACGAGCAGTACTTC.

This chain links TRBV15 with TRBJ2-1; 10 bases align to TRBD2. The length of the CDR3 is 14 residues. The junction had 10 bases not matched to a gene; V was cut back by 8 bases and J by 9 bases. Germline V lookup: CDR1 LNHNV, CDR2 YYDKDF (reference sequence). The CDR3 protein is CATEAGGPAGEQFF. The CDR3 DNA reads as TGTGCCACCGAAGCGGGGGGGCCGGCGGGTGAGCAGTTCTTC.

The V call is TRBV2, the J call TRBJ1-4; TRBD1 matches 8 bases. The length of the CDR3 is 15 residues. V lost 5 bases and J lost 3; bases outside the gene matches: 5. Germline values: CDR1 SNHLY, CDR2 FYNNEI. The chain's CDR3 is CASSKDRAANEKLFF. The CDR3 DNA sequence: TGTGCCAGCAGTAAGGACAGGGCGGCTAATGAAAAACTGTTTTTT.

V gene TRBV11-1 combines with J gene TRBJ1-2; no clear D gene. CDR3 size: 13 residues. V was pared by 5 bases and J by 4 bases, with 11 bases between. From germline, CDR1 is SGHAT and CDR2 FQDESV (reference sequence). The CDR3 coding sequence is TGTGCCAGCAGCCCGGGGAGCGGCTATGGCTACACCTTC. Its translation is CASSPGSGYGYTF.

The chain employs TRBV7-8 and TRBJ2-5; 12 bases align to TRBD2. Germline V gives CDR1 SGHVS, CDR2 FQNEAQ. The CDR3 runs 18 residues. With 1 base clipped from V and 5 bases from J, the junction kept 11 bases outside the gene matches. This chain's CDR3 is CASSLEGLAGGPAETQYF. Written as DNA, the CDR3 is TGTGCCAGCAGCTTAGAGGGTCTAGCGGGGGGGCCCGCTGAGACCCAGTACTTC.

V gene TRBV27 combines with J gene TRBJ1-2, with a possible D match to TRBD1 (5 bases). CDR3 length equals 16 residues. Germline CDR1 reads MNHEY; CDR2 reads SMNVEV (reference sequence). V was pared by 2 bases and J by 4 bases, with 17 bases between. DNA of the CDR3: TGTGCCAGCAGTTTAGATTTCCCTTCGACAGTCTATGGCTACACCTTC. This gives the protein CASSLDFPSTVYGYTF.

V gene TRBV2 combines with J gene TRBJ2-5; TRBD2 matches 10 bases. CDR3 length: 15 residues. Germline CDR1 is SNHLY and CDR2 is FYNNEI. The junction had 5 bases not matched to a gene; V was cut back by 5 bases and J by 2 bases. Written as DNA, the CDR3 is TGTGCCAGCAGTCCTAATAGCGGGGGGCAAGAGACCCAGTACTTC. Its protein product is CASSPNSGGQETQYF. The whole variable domain, filled in from reference TRBV2 and TRBJ2-5, reads EPEVTQTPSHQVTQMGQEVILRCVPISNHLYFYWYRQILGQKVEFLVSFYNNEISEKSEIFDDQFSVERPDGSNFTLKIRSTKLEDSAMYFCASSPNSGGQETQYFGPGTRLLVL.

This clone was counted once. The chain uses TRBV7-2 and TRBJ1-5; no definite D call. Looked up from germline, CDR1 is SGHTA and CDR2 is FQGNSA. CDR3 length: 13 residues. V was trimmed by 5 bases and J by 3 bases, leaving 8 bases between them. The chain's CDR3 is CASSHGDNQPQHF. The CDR3 region has the DNA TGTGCCAGCAGCCACGGGGACAATCAGCCCCAGCATTTT.

This chain uses TRBV7-9 with TRBJ1-1; D perhaps matches TRBD1 (5 bases). The CDR3 runs to 17 residues. Between the trimmed V and J ends, which lost 1 base and 4 bases, there was a span of 19 bases. Germline CDR1 reads SEHNR; CDR2 reads FQNEAQ (reference sequence). This chain's CDR3 is CASSLGNYRTRGTEAFF. CDR3 in DNA: TGTGCCAGCAGCTTAGGGAACTACAGGACCCGCGGCACTGAAGCTTTCTTT.

The chain couples TRBV7-9 to TRBJ2-5; TRBD2 matches 8 bases. Germline lookup yields CDR1 SEHNR and CDR2 FQNEAQ (reference sequence). The CDR3 length is 16 residues. With 5 bases clipped from V and 1 base from J, the junction kept 9 bases outside the gene matches. The CDR3 loop is CASSRTGTRGQETQYF. The CDR3 DNA is TGTGCCAGCAGCAGGACCGGGACTAGGGGCCAAGAGACCCAGTACTTC.

This clone was observed once. The chain joins TRBV5-1 to TRBJ2-7; D unresolved. CDR3 length: 12 amino acids. Per germline, CDR1 SGHRS and CDR2 YFSETQ. The V gene lost 4 bases and the J gene lost 6 bases, with 11 bases spanning the gap. This chain's CDR3 is CASSKNIGEQYF. CDR3 nucleotides: TGCGCCAGCAGCAAGAACATAGGCGAGCAGTACTTC.

This chain links TRBV15 with TRBJ2-7; TRBD1 matches 7 bases. The CDR3 covers 15 residues. The J segment lost 3 bases and the V segment lost 3 bases, leaving 8 bases of the junction unmatched. Germline lookup yields CDR1 LNHNV and CDR2 YYDKDF (reference sequence). The CDR3: CATSRDKDRHYEQYF. Written as DNA, the CDR3 is TGTGCCACCAGCAGGGATAAGGACAGGCACTACGAGCAGTACTTC.

This sequence joins TRBV5-1 and TRBJ1-6; D may be TRBD1 (5 bases). The CDR3 runs to 16 residues. Germline V gene data show CDR1 as SGHRS and CDR2 as YFSETQ. V dropped 4 bases and J dropped 7 bases, with 18 bases sitting between them. CDR3 bases: TGCGCCAGCAGCCCGAAACCGCAGGGTCAGAATTCACCCCTCCACTTT. Its translation: CASSPKPQGQNSPLHF.

This sequence joins TRBV5-1 and TRBJ2-1, with 7 bases fitting TRBD1. Germline V gives CDR1 SGHRS, CDR2 YFSETQ. This CDR3 comprises 17 residues. V gave up 5 bases and J gave up 0 bases; unmatched junction bases: 11. The CDR3 nucleotides read TGCGCCAGCAGGGCGTACAGGGGAGCGAGCTCCTACAATGAGCAGTTCTTC. Protein: CASRAYRGASSYNEQFF. The whole variable domain, remainder taken from reference TRBV5-1 and TRBJ2-1, is KAGVTQTPRYLIKTRGQQVTLSCSPISGHRSVSWYQQTPGQGLQFLFEYFSETQRNKGNFPGRFSGRQFSNSRSEMNVSTLELGDSALYLCASRAYRGASSYNEQFFGPGTRLTVL.

This clone showed up just a few times. The J gene is TRBJ2-2, the V gene TRBV2; the D gene could be TRBD1 or TRBD2 (6 bases each). The V and J ends lost 6 bases and 6 bases respectively, with 20 bases between them. This CDR3 has 16 residues. CDR1 and CDR2 (germline): SNHLY, FYNNEI. The CDR3 coding sequence is TGTGCCAGCAGGGACCGGGGGCATAAATGGCCCGGGGAGCTGTTTTTT. This sequence encodes CASRDRGHKWPGELFF.

The chain is built from TRBV2 and TRBJ1-1; 8 positions agree with TRBD1. The length of the CDR3 is 16 residues. After removal of 1 base from V and 3 bases from J, the junction contained 7 bases not matched to a gene. Germline CDR1 is SNHLY and CDR2 is FYNNEI. The CDR3 sequence is CASSEVPDRGDTEAFF. The CDR3 DNA sequence: TGTGCCAGCAGTGAAGTACCCGACAGGGGCGACACTGAAGCTTTCTTT.

The chain links TRBV10-3 to TRBJ2-7; 11 positions match TRBD2. Germline CDR1 and CDR2: ENHRY and SYGVKD. The V segment lost 0 bases and the J segment 7 bases; nucleotides outside the gene matches: 5. The CDR3 consists of 15 residues. This CDR3 is CAISESSGGAKEQYF. The DNA of the CDR3 is TGTGCCATCAGTGAGTCTAGCGGGGGGGCGAAGGAGCAGTACTTC.

CDR3: CASSFSGEGTKNIQYF. The CDR3 DNA is TGTGCCAGCAGTTTTTCGGGGGAGGGGACCAAAAACATTCAGTACTTC. V is TRBV28 and J is TRBJ2-4; the match to TRBD2 covers 7 bases. Trimming cost V 3 bases and J 2 bases; bases outside gene matches: 7. CDR1 and CDR2 from the germline V gene are MDHEN and SYDVKM. The CDR3 extends over 16 amino acids.